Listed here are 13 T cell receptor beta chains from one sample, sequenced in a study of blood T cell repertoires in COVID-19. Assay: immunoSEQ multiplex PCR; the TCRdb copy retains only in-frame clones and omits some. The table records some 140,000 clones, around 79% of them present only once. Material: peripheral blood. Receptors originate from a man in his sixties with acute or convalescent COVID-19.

The CDR3 sequence is CASSQSGTGQHF. In nucleotides, the CDR3 is TGTGCCAGCAGCCAATCCGGGACAGGGCAGCATTTT. The chain joins TRBV7-9 to TRBJ1-5; TRBD1 agrees at 9 bases. There are 12 residues in the CDR3. CDR1 and CDR2 (germline): SEHNR, FQNEAQ (reference sequence). V lost 5 bases, J lost 13 bases, and 6 bases stayed unmatched.

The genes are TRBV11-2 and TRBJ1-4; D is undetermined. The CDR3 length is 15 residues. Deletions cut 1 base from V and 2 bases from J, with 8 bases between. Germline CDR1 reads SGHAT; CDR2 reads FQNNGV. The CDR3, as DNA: TGTGCCAGCAGCTTAGTTGGCGGGACTAATGAAAAACTGTTTTTT. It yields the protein CASSLVGGTNEKLFF.

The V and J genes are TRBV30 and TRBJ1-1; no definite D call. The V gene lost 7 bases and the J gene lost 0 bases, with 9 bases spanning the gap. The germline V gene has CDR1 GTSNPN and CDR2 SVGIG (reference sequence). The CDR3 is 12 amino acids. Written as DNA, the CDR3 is TGTGCCTCCGGGAAGATGAACACTGAAGCTTTCTTT. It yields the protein CASGKMNTEAFF.

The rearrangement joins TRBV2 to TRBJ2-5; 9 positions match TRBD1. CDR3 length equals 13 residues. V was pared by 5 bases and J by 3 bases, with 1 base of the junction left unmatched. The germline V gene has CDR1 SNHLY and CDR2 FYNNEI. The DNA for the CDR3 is TGTGCCAGCAGTACAGGGGGCGAAGAGACCCAGTACTTC. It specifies CASSTGGEETQYF.

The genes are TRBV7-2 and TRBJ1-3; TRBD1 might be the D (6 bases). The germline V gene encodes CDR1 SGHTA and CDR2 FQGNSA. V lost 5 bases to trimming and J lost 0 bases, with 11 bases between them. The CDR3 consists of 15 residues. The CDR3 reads CASSAVGGSGNTIYF. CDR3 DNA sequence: TGTGCCAGCAGCGCCGTAGGGGGCTCTGGAAACACCATATATTTT.

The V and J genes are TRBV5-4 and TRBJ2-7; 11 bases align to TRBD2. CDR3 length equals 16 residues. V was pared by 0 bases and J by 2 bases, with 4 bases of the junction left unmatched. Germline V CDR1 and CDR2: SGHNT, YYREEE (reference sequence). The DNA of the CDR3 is TGTGCCAGCAGCTTGGTAGCGGGAGGGCCTCCCTACGAGCAGTACTTC. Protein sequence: CASSLVAGGPPYEQYF.

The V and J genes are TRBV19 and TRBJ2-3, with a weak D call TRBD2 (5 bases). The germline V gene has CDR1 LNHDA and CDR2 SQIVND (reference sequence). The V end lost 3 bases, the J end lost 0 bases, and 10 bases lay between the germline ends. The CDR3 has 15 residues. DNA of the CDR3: TGTGCCAGTAGTATGGGAGCCCGTAGCACAGATACGCAGTATTTT. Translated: CASSMGARSTDTQYF.

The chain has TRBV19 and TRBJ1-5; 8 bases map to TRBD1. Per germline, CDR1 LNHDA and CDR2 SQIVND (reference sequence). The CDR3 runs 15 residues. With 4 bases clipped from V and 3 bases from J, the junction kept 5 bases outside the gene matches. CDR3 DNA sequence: TGTGCCAGTAGTACTGGGACAGGCTACAATCAGCCCCAGCATTTT. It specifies CASSTGTGYNQPQHF.

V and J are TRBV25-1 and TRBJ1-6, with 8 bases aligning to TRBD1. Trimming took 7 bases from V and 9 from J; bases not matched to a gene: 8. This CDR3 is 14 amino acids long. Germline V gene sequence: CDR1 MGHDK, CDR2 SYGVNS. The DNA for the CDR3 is TGTGCCAGCACCCGGACAGGGATCGGTTCACCCCTCCACTTT. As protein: CASTRTGIGSPLHF.

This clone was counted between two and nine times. This chain's CDR3 is CASSQEGQGRPLHF. In DNA, the CDR3 is TGTGCCAGCAGCCAAGAGGGACAGGGGAGGCCCCTCCACTTT. V usage is TRBV3-1 (or the pseudogene TRBV3-2) and J usage is TRBJ1-6; 10 bases are a match to TRBD1. Germline CDR1 is LGHDT and CDR2 is YNNKEL (reference sequence). This CDR3 contains 14 residues. V trimming: 0 bases; J trimming: 13 bases; junction bases outside the gene matches: 3.

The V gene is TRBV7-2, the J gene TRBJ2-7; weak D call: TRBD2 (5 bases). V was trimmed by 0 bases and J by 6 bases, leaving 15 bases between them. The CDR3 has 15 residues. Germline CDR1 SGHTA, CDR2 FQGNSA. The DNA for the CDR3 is TGTGCCAGCAGCTTAGCTCCTAGTGTCGGAGGCGAGCAGTACTTC. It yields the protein CASSLAPSVGGEQYF. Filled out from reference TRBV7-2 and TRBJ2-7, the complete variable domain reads GAGVSQSPSNKVTEKGKDVELRCDPISGHTALYWYRQSLGQGLEFLIYFQGNSAPDKSGLPSDRFSAERTGGSVSTLTIQRTQQEDSAVYLCASSLAPSVGGEQYFGPGTRLTVT.

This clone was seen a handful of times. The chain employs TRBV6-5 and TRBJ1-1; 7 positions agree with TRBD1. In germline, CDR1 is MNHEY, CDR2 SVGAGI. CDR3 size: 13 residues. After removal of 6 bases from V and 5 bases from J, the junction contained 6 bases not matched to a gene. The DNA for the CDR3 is TGTGCCAGCAGGAGGGGGCGAGGGACTGAAGCTTTCTTT. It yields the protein CASRRGRGTEAFF.

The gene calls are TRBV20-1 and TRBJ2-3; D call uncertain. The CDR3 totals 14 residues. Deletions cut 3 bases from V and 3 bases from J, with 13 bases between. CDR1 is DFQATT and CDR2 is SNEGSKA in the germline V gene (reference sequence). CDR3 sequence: CSASRELRTDTQYF. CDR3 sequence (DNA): TGCAGTGCTAGTCGTGAGTTACGTACAGATACGCAGTATTTT.